This record covers a single T cell receptor beta chain. No cognate antigen has been identified for it. No quality values exist for individual bases; no much larger clone is one base distant. These data are taken from a study of PD-1 blockade in classical Hodgkin lymphoma (TCRdb year 2020). With regard to the full study: Nivolumab dosing was 3 mg/kg intravenously every 2 weeks, continuing until either disease progression or unacceptable toxicity. To define a peripheral blood immune signature of response to PD-1 blockade in classical Hodgkin lymphoma, the study combined TCR beta sequencing with CyTOF. What the authors observed across the whole study: By C4D1, a significant rise was seen in CD4+ TCR diversity but not in CD8+ TCR diversity (p=0.0027 vs p=0.16), and the rise was most apparent among complete responders (p=0.02). Trial patients with a complete response had baseline diversity similar to that of newly diagnosed patients, while partial responders and progressors had significantly lower diversity. Only a single clinical trial cohort was studied, and what caused the repertoire differences, possibly disease activity or prior therapy, remained undefined. Lower diversity was seen in patients whose nivolumab began less than 1 year after ASCT, and these patients were left out of later analyses so that immune reconstitution would not confound the results. Baseline TCR diversity was reported as lower in newly diagnosed patients than in healthy donors, and lower still in relapsed/refractory patients.

The germline V gene supplies CDR1 SNHLY and CDR2 FYNNEI. Trimming removed 6 bases from V and 15 bases from J; the gene matches leave 8 bases unexplained. The CDR3 contains 13 residues, cysteine and phenylalanine counted. The read is trimmed to its CDR3 DNA, 39 bases read in frame from base 1. According to the study, the label for this sample's time point signals: cycle 4 day 1 (C4D1), after about 6 weeks of nivolumab. All trial patients had relapsed after autologous stem cell transplantation, with cohorts A, B and C differing in prior brentuximab vedotin exposure. The trial cohort comprised fewer than 65 patients with relapsed/refractory classical Hodgkin lymphoma whose best overall responses were complete response, partial response or progressive disease. Single-agent nivolumab was administered to trial patients in the multi-cohort phase II CheckMate 205 trial. An independent review committee assessed best overall response using the 2007 International Working Group response criteria. PBMCs from the trial were collected at three points: immediately before nivolumab initiation (C1D1), and during therapy at cycle 2 day 1 and cycle 4 day 1. Peripheral blood was collected in 8 mL Vacutainer Cell Preparation Tubes, from which PBMCs were isolated by centrifugation and then cryopreserved.

The Qiagen DNeasy kit was used to extract genomic DNA from unsorted PBMCs and from the negatively selected CD4+ and CD8+ fractions. Using primers that anneal to V and J segments, immunoSEQ multiplex PCR amplified the TCR beta CDR3 regions. A synthetic immune receptor repertoire was used to minimize amplification bias, and any remaining bias was removed computationally after sequencing. Concerning the study's data processing: Repertoire diversity was quantified as the Shannon entropy index using custom Python scripts. Unsorted, CD4+ and CD8+ repertoires were examined separately, except in combined analyses, for which CD4+ and CD8+ sequences were merged in silico. A clone was considered expanded if an increase in frequency of at least 2-fold after treatment relative to C1D1 was found, and a pseudocount of 0.5 was applied to clones undetected at baseline. Clones with 0 or 1 copy at C1D1 were defined as singleton clones, while clones with 2 or more copies were defined as non-singleton clones. Clones expanded in unsorted samples were assigned a CD4+, CD8+ or unknown annotation through matching of protein sequences in sorted samples from the same patient. Wilcoxon tests on paired samples were used to test changes in diversity from C1D1 to C4D1. The clones in this table, taken by TCRdb from immuneACCESS, are in-frame only. Not every clone is retained; where verified, under half of the shortfall comes from an unresolved V gene, and the cause of the rest is unknown. The V and J calls and clone size were taken over from that table, and D and trimming were inferred from the DNA. For this sample the table gives about 92,000 clones, of which around 80% were detected only once. The ten largest account for 15% to 20% of the sample.

The sample here was peripheral blood mononuclear cells (PBMCs), taken before the fourth cycle of nivolumab. The TCR comes from a human donor with classical Hodgkin lymphoma. This sequence uses TRBV2 and TRBJ2-1; the junction holds 13 bases that match TRBD2. Here is the DNA: TGTGCCAGCAGCGGAGGACTAGCGGGAGTGCGGTTCTTC. Its product reads: CASSGGLAGVRFF.